This TCR beta chain emerged from a study of blood T cell repertoires in COVID-19 (dated by TCRdb to 2018 to 2020). Describing the broader study: Samples covering the acute and convalescent phases of COVID-19 were provided by collaborators in the United States, Italy and Spain. The prospective study material was composed of cDNA or gDNA derived from T cells, B-cell-depleted T cells, or PBMCs. Deeply sampled blood TCRbeta repertoires from subjects exposed to, actively infected with, or recovered from COVID-19 were included in the dataset. The repertoires were released in a freely available public database meant as a resource for research on the immune response to SARS-CoV-2. The samples were drawn from two sources: the first 160 participants of the ongoing ImmuneRACE study, and about 1,300 subjects contributed by 6 global collaborators. A de-identified subject ID, COVID-19 status, age in years and sex were almost always included in the sample metadata. Where available, HLA class I and class II types were taken from metadata supplied by the sample provider and were not determined by assay-based typing.

As encoded in the germline V gene, CDR1 is KGHSH while CDR2 is LQKENI. The CDR3 has 15 amino acids, counting the end cysteine and phenylalanine. This entry keeps only the CDR3 DNA: 45 bases, framed from base 1. The V end loses 3 bases and the J end loses 3 bases, and a stretch of 11 bases separates them. In Seattle, one collaborating source enrolled patients while the infection was active and tracked those patients longitudinally over the course of disease. Whole blood was collected in K2EDTA tubes by collaborating institutions according to the institutions' own protocols. For TCRbeta analysis, collaborator samples were shipped as frozen whole blood, as isolated PBMCs, or as DNA extracted from either sample type. As regards this clone: This clone's antigen is unknown. The sample holds no much larger clone one base away, and base qualities are not on file.

TCRbeta CDR3 regions were amplified from genomic DNA by means of the immunoSEQ Assay, a bias-controlled multiplex PCR. Per the original workflow: The number of nucleated cells in each sample was estimated by amplification of reference gene primers within the assay. To quantify the absolute abundance of each unique TCRbeta CDR3 rearrangement, sequence reads were collapsed and filtered. For each sample, productive Simpson clonality was calculated by taking the square root of Simpson's diversity index across productive rearrangements. TCRdb retrieved this table from immuneACCESS and kept in-frame rearrangements only. Not all clones are present; in checked studies, unresolved V genes account for under half, and no reason is known for the remainder. D and trimming come from the DNA, and the V and J calls and clone size come from that table. The sample profile shows 250,000 to 400,000 clones; 90% of them were found once. The ten largest clones take up 2.9% of the sample.

Beyond this particular receptor, the publication reports: Clinical and demographic metadata were provided uncurated, with the amount varying by source and participant.

The clonotype comes from a young woman with COVID-19, enrolled during active disease. This chain is built from TRBV18 and TRBJ1-4, with the D gene not confidently named. The sample comprised peripheral blood. DNA sequence: TGTGCCAGCTCACCCTCCGGGGTTCCTAATGAAAAACTGTTTTTT. This sequence encodes CASSPSGVPNEKLFF.